This passage covers 16 T cell receptor beta chains from one sample sequenced in a study of blood T cell repertoires in COVID-19. This table comes from immunoSEQ multiplex PCR, and its TCRdb copy is limited to in-frame clones, with some not included. The sample holds about 74,000 clones; roughly nine tenths are singletons and the top ten take 1.5%. Source material: peripheral blood. These receptors were collected from a man aged 50-60 years with acute or convalescent COVID-19.

The chain couples TRBV7-9 to TRBJ2-5; tentative D call: TRBD1 (8 bases). There are 15 residues in the CDR3. Germline CDR1 and CDR2: SEHNR and FQNEAQ (reference sequence). The ends were cut back, 5 bases at V and 2 bases at J, with 15 bases in the middle. CDR3 DNA: TGTGCCAGCAGCACAGGGGGGGGTACACAAGAGACCCAGTACTTC. Residues: CASSTGGGTQETQYF.

This chain uses TRBV6-5 with TRBJ1-4; tentatively, D is TRBD1 (5 bases). The CDR3 covers 14 residues. V lost 2 bases to trimming and J lost 4 bases, with 8 bases between them. The germline V gene has CDR1 MNHEY and CDR2 SVGAGI. This CDR3 is CASSYDRNNEKLFF. The CDR3 DNA sequence: TGTGCCAGCAGTTACGACAGAAATAATGAAAAACTGTTTTTT.

This clone has a handful of counts. The chain carries TRBV12-3 or TRBV12-4 and TRBJ1-5; no definite D call. With 3 bases removed from V and 6 bases from J, the gap between germline ends came to 3 bases. The CDR3 length is 11 residues. The CDR3, as DNA: TGTGCCAGCAGTTTTAGTCAGCCCCAGCATTTT. Residues: CASSFSQPQHF.

The V and J genes are TRBV5-5 and TRBJ2-7, with D possibly matching TRBD2 (6 bases). The CDR3 sequence is 14 residues long. Germline values: CDR1 SGHKS, CDR2 YYEKEE (reference sequence). V was pared by 0 bases and J by 2 bases, with 9 bases between. DNA for the CDR3: TGTGCCAGCAGCTTGGAGGGAGGTGCCTACGAGCAGTACTTC. Protein product: CASSLEGGAYEQYF. Complete variable domain (other parts from reference TRBV5-5 and TRBJ2-7): DAGVTQSPTHLIKTRGQQVTLRCSPISGHKSVSWYQQVLGQGPQFIFQYYEKEERGRGNFPDRFSARQFPNYSSELNVNALLLGDSALYLCASSLEGGAYEQYFGPGTRLTVT.

V usage is TRBV28 and J usage is TRBJ1-2; 7 bases are a match to TRBD1. V was pared by 10 bases and J by 6 bases, with 8 bases of the junction left unmatched. Germline V gene lookup returns CDR1 MDHEN and CDR2 SYDVKM. The CDR3 is 12 residues long. The CDR3 reads CAIQTGMHGYTF. In DNA, the CDR3 is TGTGCCATCCAGACAGGGATGCATGGCTACACCTTC.

V usage is TRBV21-1 and J usage is TRBJ2-7; the D call TRBD2 from the table was never checked on the DNA. TRBV21-1 is a pseudogene segment. This CDR3 has 15 amino acids. CDR3: CASTTGVVRLGEQYV. In DNA, the CDR3 is TGTGCCAGCACCACCGGGGTCGTGAGGCTCGGCGAGCAGTACGTC.

This clone appeared a single time. This chain links TRBV27 with TRBJ2-7, with D possibly matching TRBD2 (6 bases). This CDR3 spans 13 amino acids. V dropped 5 bases and J dropped 2 bases, with 10 bases sitting between them. Germline CDR1 and CDR2: MNHEY and SMNVEV (reference sequence). As DNA, the CDR3 is TGTGCCAGCAGTGGGACTGGTACCTACGAGCAGTACTTC. It codes for CASSGTGTYEQYF.

This clone occurred a few times. The rearrangement joins TRBV6-2 or TRBV6-3 to TRBJ2-2; D remains ambiguous. CDR3 length: 15 amino acids. Germline assignment: CDR1 MNHEY and CDR2 SVGEGT. The V and J ends lost 2 bases and 4 bases respectively, with 11 bases between them. The CDR3 region has the DNA TGTGCCAGCAGTTACGTTGGCTCCCTCACCGGGGAGCTGTTTTTT. Its translation is CASSYVGSLTGELFF.

The CDR3 here is CSVEGEAGGTYEQYF. The CDR3 DNA is TGCAGCGTTGAGGGCGAAGCGGGGGGAACCTACGAGCAGTACTTC. The V gene is TRBV29-1, the J gene TRBJ2-7; 9 nucleotides agree with TRBD2. CDR1 and CDR2 (germline): SQVTM, ANQGSEA. The CDR3 extends over 15 amino acids. V lost 3 bases to trimming and J lost 2 bases; unmatched junction nucleotides: 8.

This clone has a handful of counts. The chain uses TRBV29-1 and TRBJ1-4; 9 bases line up with TRBD1. Germline V gene sequence: CDR1 SQVTM, CDR2 ANQGSEA. V lost 5 bases to trimming and J lost 5 bases; unmatched junction nucleotides: 6. The CDR3 is 14 residues long. CDR3 sequence: CSVLTGGLNEKLFF. The CDR3 DNA follows: TGCAGCGTTCTAACAGGGGGCCTAAATGAAAAACTGTTTTTT.

The J gene is TRBJ2-7, the V gene TRBV3-1 (or the pseudogene TRBV3-2), with D perhaps matching TRBD1 (6 bases). This CDR3 comprises 13 residues. Looked up from germline, CDR1 is LGHDT and CDR2 is YNNKEL (reference sequence). The V end was cut by 4 bases, the J end by 3 bases, with 10 bases between. The CDR3 region is CASSRTGIYEQYV. In DNA, the CDR3 is TGTGCCAGCAGCCGAACAGGGATCTACGAGCAGTACGTC.

The J gene is TRBJ1-2, the V gene TRBV18, with D unclear. Germline loops: CDR1 KGHSH, CDR2 LQKENI. V was pared by 4 bases and J by 0 bases, with 12 bases between. This CDR3 is 15 amino acids long. The CDR3 DNA follows: TGTGCCAGCTCACTCGGGGAGGGAGCTAACTATGGCTACACCTTC. It encodes CASSLGEGANYGYTF.

The V call is TRBV10-3, the J call TRBJ1-1; D gene ambiguous. Deletions cut 2 bases from V and 2 bases from J, with 6 bases between. This CDR3 contains 13 residues. CDR1 ENHRY and CDR2 SYGVKD come from the germline V gene. The CDR3 loop reads CAISETGNTEAFF. The CDR3 DNA sequence: TGTGCCATCAGTGAGACGGGAAACACTGAAGCTTTCTTT.

The V call is TRBV29-1, the J call TRBJ1-2; D might be TRBD1 (6 bases). The CDR3 has 14 amino acids. Germline V gives CDR1 SQVTM, CDR2 ANQGSEA. Trimming removed 6 bases from V and 4 bases from J, with 18 bases in between. Here the CDR3 reads CSVATRVGGYGYTF. CDR3 nucleotide sequence: TGCAGCGTCGCAACCAGGGTAGGGGGCTATGGCTACACCTTC.

The rearrangement links TRBV6-1 to TRBJ2-7; 8 bases match TRBD2. Germline V lookup: CDR1 MNHNS, CDR2 SASEGT. The CDR3 sequence is 16 residues long. The trim removed 4 bases at V and 4 bases at J, leaving 12 bases unmatched. The CDR3 DNA is TGTGCCAGCAGTGCAAGCGTGAGCGGGAGTGCGTACGAGCAGTACTTC. Translation gives CASSASVSGSAYEQYF.

The rearrangement uses TRBV6-4 and TRBJ2-2, with 15 bases fitting TRBD2. Germline lookup yields CDR1 MRHNA and CDR2 SNTAGT. V lost 4 bases to trimming and J lost 4 bases; unmatched junction nucleotides: 13. The length of the CDR3 is 20 residues. CDR3 in amino acids: CASSASPGLAGGPRTGELFF. The CDR3 DNA is TGTGCCAGCAGTGCCTCGCCGGGACTAGCGGGGGGTCCCCGCACCGGGGAGCTGTTTTTT.